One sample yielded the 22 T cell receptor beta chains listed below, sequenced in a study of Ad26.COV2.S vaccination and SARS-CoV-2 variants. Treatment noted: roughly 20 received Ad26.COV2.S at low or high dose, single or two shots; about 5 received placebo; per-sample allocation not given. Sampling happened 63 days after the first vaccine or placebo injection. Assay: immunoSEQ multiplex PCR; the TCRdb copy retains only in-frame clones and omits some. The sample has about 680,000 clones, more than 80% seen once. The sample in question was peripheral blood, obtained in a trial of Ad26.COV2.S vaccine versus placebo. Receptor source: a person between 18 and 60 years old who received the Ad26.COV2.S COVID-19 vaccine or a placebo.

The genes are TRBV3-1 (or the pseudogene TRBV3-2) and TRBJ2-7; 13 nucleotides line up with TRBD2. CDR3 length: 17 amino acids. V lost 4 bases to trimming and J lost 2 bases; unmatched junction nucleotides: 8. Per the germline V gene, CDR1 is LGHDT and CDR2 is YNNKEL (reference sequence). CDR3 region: CASSPRGGLAGTYEQYF. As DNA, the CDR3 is TGTGCCAGCAGCCCTAGAGGGGGACTAGCGGGGACCTACGAGCAGTACTTC.

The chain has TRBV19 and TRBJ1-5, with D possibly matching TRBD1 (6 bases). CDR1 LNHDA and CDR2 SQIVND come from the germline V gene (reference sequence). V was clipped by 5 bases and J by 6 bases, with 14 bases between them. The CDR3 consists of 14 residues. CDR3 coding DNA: TGTGCCAGTAGTGAACAGGGTGGGCGTCAGCCCCAGCATTTT. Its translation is CASSEQGGRQPQHF.

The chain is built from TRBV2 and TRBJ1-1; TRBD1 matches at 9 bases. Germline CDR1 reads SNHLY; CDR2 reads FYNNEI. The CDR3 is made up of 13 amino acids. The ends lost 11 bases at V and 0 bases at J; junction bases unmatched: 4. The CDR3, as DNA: TGTGCCGCCCGGACAGGGGTGAACACTGAAGCTTTCTTT. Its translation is CAARTGVNTEAFF.

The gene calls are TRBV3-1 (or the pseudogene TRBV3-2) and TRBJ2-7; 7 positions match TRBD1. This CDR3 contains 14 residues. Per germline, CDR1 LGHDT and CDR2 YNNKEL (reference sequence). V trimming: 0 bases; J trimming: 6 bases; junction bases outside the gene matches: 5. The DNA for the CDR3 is TGTGCCAGCAGCCAAGACAGGACAGGCTCCGAGCAGTACTTC. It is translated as CASSQDRTGSEQYF.

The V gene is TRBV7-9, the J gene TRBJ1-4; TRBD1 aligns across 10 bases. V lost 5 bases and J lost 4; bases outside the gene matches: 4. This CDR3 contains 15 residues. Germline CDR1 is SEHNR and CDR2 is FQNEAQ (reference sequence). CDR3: CASSERTGGNEKLFF. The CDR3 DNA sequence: TGTGCCAGCAGCGAACGGACAGGGGGTAATGAAAAACTGTTTTTT.

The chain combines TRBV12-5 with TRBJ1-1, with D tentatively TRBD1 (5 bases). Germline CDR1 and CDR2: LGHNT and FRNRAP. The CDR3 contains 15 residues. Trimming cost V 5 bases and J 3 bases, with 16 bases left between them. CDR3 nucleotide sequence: TGTGCTAGTGGTACGGGCGACAGCTTATACACTGAAGCTTTCTTT. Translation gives CASGTGDSLYTEAFF.

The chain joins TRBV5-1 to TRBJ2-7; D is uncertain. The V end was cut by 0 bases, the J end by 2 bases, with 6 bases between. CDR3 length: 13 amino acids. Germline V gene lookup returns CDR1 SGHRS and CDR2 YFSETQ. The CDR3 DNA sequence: TGCGCCAGCAGCTTGGAGGTTGCCTACGAGCAGTACTTC. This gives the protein CASSLEVAYEQYF.

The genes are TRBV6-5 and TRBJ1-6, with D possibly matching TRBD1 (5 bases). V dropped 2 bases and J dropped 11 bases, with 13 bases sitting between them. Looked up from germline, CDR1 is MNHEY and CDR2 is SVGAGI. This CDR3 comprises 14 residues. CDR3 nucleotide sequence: TGTGCCAGCAGTTACATGTCGTGGGGGACACCCCTCCACTTT. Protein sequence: CASSYMSWGTPLHF.

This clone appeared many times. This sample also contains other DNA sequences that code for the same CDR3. The CDR3 coding sequence is TGTGCCAGCAGTTACTCGAGTGGTCGCGAGCAGTACTTC. Amino acids: CASSYSSGREQYF. The chain recombines TRBV6-5 with TRBJ2-7; D gene unclear. The CDR3 length is 13 residues. Germline V CDR1 and CDR2: MNHEY, SVGAGI. Deletions cut 0 bases from V and 6 bases from J, with 9 bases between.

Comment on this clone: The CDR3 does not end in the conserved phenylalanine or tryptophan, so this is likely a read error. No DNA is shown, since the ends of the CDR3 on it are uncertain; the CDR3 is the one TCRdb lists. This CDR3 reads CASSPRALAG. This chain uses TRBV14 with TRBJ2-2; the table names TRBD2, a call not compared with the DNA. The CDR3 length equals 10 residues, ends included. CDR1 SGHDN and CDR2 FVKESK come from the germline V gene.

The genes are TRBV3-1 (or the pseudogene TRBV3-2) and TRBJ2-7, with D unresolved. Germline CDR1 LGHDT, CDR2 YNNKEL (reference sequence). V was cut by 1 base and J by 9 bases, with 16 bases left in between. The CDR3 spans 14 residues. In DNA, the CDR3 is TGTGCCAGCAGCCAAGGGAATGTGCAGGTGAGGCAGTACTTC. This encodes CASSQGNVQVRQYF.

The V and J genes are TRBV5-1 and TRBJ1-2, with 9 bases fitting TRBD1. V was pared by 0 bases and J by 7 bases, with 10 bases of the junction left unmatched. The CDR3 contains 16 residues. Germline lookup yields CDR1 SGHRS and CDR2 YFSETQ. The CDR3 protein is CASSLALTWDRAGYTF. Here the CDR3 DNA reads TGCGCCAGCAGCTTGGCCTTAACTTGGGACAGGGCTGGCTACACCTTC.

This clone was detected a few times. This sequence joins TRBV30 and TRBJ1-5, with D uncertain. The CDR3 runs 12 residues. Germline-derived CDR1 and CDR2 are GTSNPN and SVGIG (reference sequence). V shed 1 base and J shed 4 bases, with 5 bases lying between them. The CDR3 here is CAWSEFNQPQHF. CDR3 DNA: TGTGCCTGGAGTGAGTTTAATCAGCCCCAGCATTTT.

In DNA, the CDR3 is TGTGCCATCAGTGACAGGGATTATGGCTACACCTTC. Translated, it gives CAISDRDYGYTF. The chain links TRBV10-3 to TRBJ1-2, with a weak D call TRBD1 (5 bases). The germline gives CDR1 ENHRY, CDR2 SYGVKD. Trimming removed 3 bases from V and 5 bases from J, with 7 bases in between. The CDR3 has 12 residues.

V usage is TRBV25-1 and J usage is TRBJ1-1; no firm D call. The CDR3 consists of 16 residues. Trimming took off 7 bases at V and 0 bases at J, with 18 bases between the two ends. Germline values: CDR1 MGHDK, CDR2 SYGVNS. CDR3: CASTRPGSRMNTEAFF. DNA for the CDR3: TGTGCCAGCACCCGGCCGGGGTCGAGAATGAACACTGAAGCTTTCTTT. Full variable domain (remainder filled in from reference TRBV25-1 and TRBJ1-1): EADIYQTPRYLVIGTGKKITLECSQTMGHDKMYWYQQDPGMELHLIHYSYGVNSTEKGDLSSESTVSRIRTEHFPLTLESARPSHTSQYLCASTRPGSRMNTEAFFGQGTRLTVV.

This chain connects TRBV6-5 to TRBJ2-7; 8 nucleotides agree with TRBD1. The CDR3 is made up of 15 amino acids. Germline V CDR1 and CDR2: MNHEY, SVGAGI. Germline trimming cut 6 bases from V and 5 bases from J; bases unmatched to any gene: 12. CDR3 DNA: TGTGCCAGCAGCTCTGACAGGGGCCGTCCTAACGAGCAGTACTTC. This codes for CASSSDRGRPNEQYF.

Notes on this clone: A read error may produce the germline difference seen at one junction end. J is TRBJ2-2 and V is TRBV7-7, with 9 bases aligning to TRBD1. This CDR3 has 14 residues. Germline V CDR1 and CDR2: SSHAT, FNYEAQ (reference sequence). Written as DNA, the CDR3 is TGTGCTAGCAGCGCCGGACAGGGGACCGGGGAGCTGTTTTTT. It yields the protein CASSAGQGTGELFF.

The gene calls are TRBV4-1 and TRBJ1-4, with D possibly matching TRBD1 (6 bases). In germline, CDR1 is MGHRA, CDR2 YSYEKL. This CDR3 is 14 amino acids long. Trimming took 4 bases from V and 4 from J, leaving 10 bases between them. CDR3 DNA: TGCGCCAGCAGCCTGGGGGCAATTAATGAAAAACTGTTTTTT. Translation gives CASSLGAINEKLFF.

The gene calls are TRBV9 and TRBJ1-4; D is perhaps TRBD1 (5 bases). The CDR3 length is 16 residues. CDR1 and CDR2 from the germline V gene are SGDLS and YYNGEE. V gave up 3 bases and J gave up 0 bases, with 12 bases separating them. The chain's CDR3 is CASSEGAYATNEKLFF. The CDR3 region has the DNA TGTGCCAGCAGCGAAGGGGCCTATGCAACTAATGAAAAACTGTTTTTT.

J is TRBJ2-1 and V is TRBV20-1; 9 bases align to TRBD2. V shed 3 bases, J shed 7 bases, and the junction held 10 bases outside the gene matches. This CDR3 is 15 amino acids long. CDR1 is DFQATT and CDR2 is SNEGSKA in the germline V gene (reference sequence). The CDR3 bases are TGCAGTGCTAGTAGTGGGTTGCGGGGGGGGAATGAGCAGTTCTTC. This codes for CSASSGLRGGNEQFF.

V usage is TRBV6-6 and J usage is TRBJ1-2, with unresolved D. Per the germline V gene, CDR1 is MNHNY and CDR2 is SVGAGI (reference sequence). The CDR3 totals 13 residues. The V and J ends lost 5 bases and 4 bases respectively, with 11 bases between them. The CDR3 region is CASSPSVLYGYTF. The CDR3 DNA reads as TGTGCCAGCAGTCCCTCCGTTCTCTATGGCTACACCTTC.

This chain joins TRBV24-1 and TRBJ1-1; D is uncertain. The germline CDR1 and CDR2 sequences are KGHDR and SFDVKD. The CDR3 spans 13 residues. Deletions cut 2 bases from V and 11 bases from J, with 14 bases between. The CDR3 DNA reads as TGTGCCACCAGTGATTCGCTTCGAGGTACGGCTTTCTTT. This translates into CATSDSLRGTAFF.